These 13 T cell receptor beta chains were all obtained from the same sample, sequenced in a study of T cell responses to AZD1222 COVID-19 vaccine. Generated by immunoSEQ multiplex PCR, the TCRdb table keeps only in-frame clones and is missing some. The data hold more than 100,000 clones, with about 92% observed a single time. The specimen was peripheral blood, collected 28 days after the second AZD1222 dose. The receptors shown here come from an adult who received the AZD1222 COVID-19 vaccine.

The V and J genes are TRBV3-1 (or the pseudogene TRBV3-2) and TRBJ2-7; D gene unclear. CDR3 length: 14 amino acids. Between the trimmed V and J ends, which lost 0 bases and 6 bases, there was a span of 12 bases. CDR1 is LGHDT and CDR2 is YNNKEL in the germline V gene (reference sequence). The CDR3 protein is CASSQDLRLTEQYF. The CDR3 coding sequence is TGTGCCAGCAGCCAAGATCTACGACTTACCGAGCAGTACTTC.

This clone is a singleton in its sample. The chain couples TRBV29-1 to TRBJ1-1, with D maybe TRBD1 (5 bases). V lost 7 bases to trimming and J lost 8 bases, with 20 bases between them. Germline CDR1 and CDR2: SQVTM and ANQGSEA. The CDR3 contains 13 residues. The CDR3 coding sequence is TGCAGCGCACCTCGGGGCGACCTTAGAGAAGCTTTCTTT. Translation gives CSAPRGDLREAFF.

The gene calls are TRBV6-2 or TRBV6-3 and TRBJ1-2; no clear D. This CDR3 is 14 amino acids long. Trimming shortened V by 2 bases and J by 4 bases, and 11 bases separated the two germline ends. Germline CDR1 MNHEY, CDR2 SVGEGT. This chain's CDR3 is CASSYKNKAYGYTF. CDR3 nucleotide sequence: TGTGCCAGCAGTTACAAAAACAAGGCCTATGGCTACACCTTC.

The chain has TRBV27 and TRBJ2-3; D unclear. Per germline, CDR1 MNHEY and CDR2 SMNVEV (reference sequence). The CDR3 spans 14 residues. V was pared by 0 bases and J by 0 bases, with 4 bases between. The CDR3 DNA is TGTGCCAGCAGTTTATCCTATAGCACAGATACGCAGTATTTT. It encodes CASSLSYSTDTQYF.

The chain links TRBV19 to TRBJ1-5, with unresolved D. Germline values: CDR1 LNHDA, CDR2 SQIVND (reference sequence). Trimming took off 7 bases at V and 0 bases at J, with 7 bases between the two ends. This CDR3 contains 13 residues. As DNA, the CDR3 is TGTGCCAGTAAACGGGATAGCAATCAGCCCCAGCATTTT. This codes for CASKRDSNQPQHF.

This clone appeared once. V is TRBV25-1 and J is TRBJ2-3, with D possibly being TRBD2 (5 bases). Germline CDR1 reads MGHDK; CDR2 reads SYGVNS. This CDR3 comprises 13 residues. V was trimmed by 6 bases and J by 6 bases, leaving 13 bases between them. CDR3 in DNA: TGTGCCAGCAGCCCGATAGGAGGCGATACGCAGTATTTT. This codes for CASSPIGGDTQYF.

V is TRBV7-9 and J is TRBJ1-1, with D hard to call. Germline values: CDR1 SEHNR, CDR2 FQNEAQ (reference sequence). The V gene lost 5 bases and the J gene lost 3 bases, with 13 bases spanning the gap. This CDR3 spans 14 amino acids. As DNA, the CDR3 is TGTGCCAGCAGCCTTGTCGGCGGAGACACTGAAGCTTTCTTT. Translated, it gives CASSLVGGDTEAFF. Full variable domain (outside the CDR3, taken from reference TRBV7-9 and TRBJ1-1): DTGVSQNPRHKITKRGQNVTFRCDPISEHNRLYWYRQTLGQGPEFLTYFQNEAQLEKSRLLSDRFSAERPKGSFSTLEIQRTEQGDSAMYLCASSLVGGDTEAFFGQGTRLTVV.

The CDR3 here is CASSFRGDSTEAFF. CDR3 in DNA: TGCGCCAGCAGCTTCAGGGGAGATAGCACTGAAGCTTTCTTT. V gene TRBV5-1 combines with J gene TRBJ1-1, with TRBD1 as a possible D gene (6 bases). The CDR3 runs 14 residues. Trimming took off 2 bases at V and 4 bases at J, with 12 bases between the two ends. Germline values: CDR1 SGHRS, CDR2 YFSETQ.

CDR3 DNA: TGTGCCAGCAGTTCGGACAGGGATCTATACGAGCAGTACTTC. Translated: CASSSDRDLYEQYF. The chain is built from TRBV27 and TRBJ2-7; TRBD1 aligns across 8 bases. The J segment lost 4 bases and the V segment lost 4 bases, leaving 6 bases of the junction unmatched. Germline lookup yields CDR1 MNHEY and CDR2 SMNVEV (reference sequence). This CDR3 is built from 14 residues.

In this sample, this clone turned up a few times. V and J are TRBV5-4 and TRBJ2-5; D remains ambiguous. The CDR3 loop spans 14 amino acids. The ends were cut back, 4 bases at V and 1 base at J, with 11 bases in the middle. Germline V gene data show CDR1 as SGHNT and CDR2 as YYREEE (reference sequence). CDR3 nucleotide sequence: TGTGCCAGCAGCCCGGGCGGTATCCAAGAGACCCAGTACTTC. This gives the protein CASSPGGIQETQYF.

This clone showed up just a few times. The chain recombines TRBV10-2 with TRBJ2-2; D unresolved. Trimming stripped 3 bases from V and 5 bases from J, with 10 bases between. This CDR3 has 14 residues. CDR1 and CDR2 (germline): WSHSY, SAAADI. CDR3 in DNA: TGCGCCAGCAGTGATTTGGTTCCGACCGGGGAGCTGTTTTTT. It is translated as CASSDLVPTGELFF.

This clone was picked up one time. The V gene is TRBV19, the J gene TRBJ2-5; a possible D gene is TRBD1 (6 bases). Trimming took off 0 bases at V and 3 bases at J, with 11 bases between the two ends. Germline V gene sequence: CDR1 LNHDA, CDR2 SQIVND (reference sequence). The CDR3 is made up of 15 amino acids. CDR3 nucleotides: TGTGCCAGTAGTATAGATTCGAGGACAGAAGAGACCCAGTACTTC. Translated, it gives CASSIDSRTEETQYF.

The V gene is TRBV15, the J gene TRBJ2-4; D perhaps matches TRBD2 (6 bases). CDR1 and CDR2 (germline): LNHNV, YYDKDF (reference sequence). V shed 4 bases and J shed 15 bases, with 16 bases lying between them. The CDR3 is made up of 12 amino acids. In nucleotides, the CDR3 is TGTGCCACCAGCACGGAGGGCCGAAGGCTGTACTTC. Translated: CATSTEGRRLYF. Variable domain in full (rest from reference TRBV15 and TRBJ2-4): DAMVIQNPRYQVTQFGKPVTLSCSQTLNHNVMYWYQQKSSQAPKLLFHYYDKDFNNEADTPDNFQSRRPNTSFCFLDIRSPGLGDTAMYLCATSTEGRRLYFGAGTRLSVL.